A selection of T cell receptor beta chains follows, all from one sample in a study of T cell changes during pregnancy in multiple sclerosis. The method was immunoSEQ multiplex PCR; TCRdb's version includes in-frame clones alone and lacks a portion of them. There are about 68,000 clones in the sample; 90% occur only once, and around 1.5% lies in the top ten. The sequencing here drew on peripheral blood, taken in the third trimester of pregnancy. Receptor source: a female donor with multiple sclerosis, enrolled in a pregnancy study. The CDR3 runs from the conserved cysteine through the conserved F or W. D genes are given only for firm matches. Rows may omit the clone size; those that give it use once, few, many or a size class.

d_call	clone_size	v_call	j_call	cdr3_aa	cdr3_nt
TRBD2	.	TRBV19	TRBJ2-7	CASSFSGTSVDEQYF	TGTGCCAGTAGTTTTTCCGGGACTAGCGTAGACGAGCAGTACTTC
TRBD1	.	TRBV27	TRBJ1-2	CASSPRADRVYGYTF	TGTGCCAGCAGCCCAAGAGCTGACAGGGTCTATGGCTACACCTTC
.	.	TRBV4-1	TRBJ1-1	CASSQGGLLNTEAFF	TGCGCCAGCAGCCAAGGGGGCCTTTTGAACACTGAAGCTTTCTTT
.	.	TRBV5-6	TRBJ2-7	CASSSQGSREQYF	TGTGCCAGCAGCTCTCAGGGGAGCCGCGAGCAGTACTTC
TRBD1	.	TRBV19	TRBJ1-2	CASSIGTGGYRNYGYTF	TGTGCCAGTAGTATCGGGACAGGGGGCTATAGAAACTATGGCTACACCTTC
TRBD1	.	TRBV4-2	TRBJ1-2	CASSQQTGTDYGYTF	TGTGCCAGCAGCCAACAGACAGGGACCGACTATGGCTACACCTTC
TRBD1	.	TRBV6-1	TRBJ2-7	CASSGGTAIIHEQYF	TGTGCCAGCAGTGGTGGGACAGCCATAATCCACGAGCAGTACTTC
.	.	TRBV19	TRBJ2-4	CASSIVGGANIQYF	TGTGCCAGTAGTATAGTTGGAGGGGCGAACATTCAGTACTTC
TRBD1	.	TRBV7-9	TRBJ1-2	CASSSPGTEINYGYTF	TGTGCCAGCAGCTCCCCCGGGACAGAGATTAACTATGGCTACACCTTC
.	.	TRBV6-1	TRBJ2-1	CASGEEVRDNEQFF	TGTGCCAGCGGGGAGGAGGTTAGAGACAATGAGCAGTTCTTC
TRBD1	few	TRBV4-1	TRBJ1-2	CASSQDRGTGGASGYTF	TGCGCCAGCAGCCAAGATCGAGGGACAGGGGGCGCTTCGGGCTACACCTTC
.	.	TRBV5-1	TRBJ1-1	CASSLAEGGPTEAFF	TGCGCCAGCAGCTTGGCCGAAGGAGGGCCCACTGAAGCTTTCTTT
.	.	TRBV7-9	TRBJ2-3	CASSFSGGADTQYF	TGTGCCAGCAGCTTTAGTGGGGGCGCGGATACGCAGTATTTT
TRBD2	once	TRBV2	TRBJ2-1	CASNLLAGGYNEQFF	TGTGCCAGCAACCTACTAGCGGGGGGGTACAATGAGCAGTTCTTC
TRBD1	.	TRBV2	TRBJ2-6	CARETGVALSGANVLTF	TGTGCCCGAGAGACAGGGGTAGCCCTTTCTGGGGCCAACGTCCTGACTTTC
TRBD2	.	TRBV19	TRBJ2-7	CASSIDKRGVYEQYF	TGTGCCAGTAGTATAGATAAGCGGGGGGTCTACGAGCAGTACTTC
TRBD1	.	TRBV7-3	TRBJ2-2	CASSGQGATGELFF	TGTGCCAGCAGCGGACAGGGGGCGACCGGGGAGCTGTTTTTT
TRBD1	.	TRBV6-6	TRBJ1-2	CASSPRGDRVHYGYTF	TGTGCCAGCAGTCCGCGGGGGGACAGGGTGCACTATGGCTACACCTTC
TRBD1	.	TRBV7-9	TRBJ2-3	CASSLTGGVGADTQYF	TGTGCCAGCAGCTTAACAGGGGGCGTAGGGGCAGATACGCAGTATTTT
.	once	TRBV9	TRBJ1-2	CASSALGGYTF	TGTGCCAGCAGCGCCCTAGGTGGCTACACCTTC
TRBD1	once	TRBV7-9	TRBJ1-1	CASRAQGAGTEAFF	TGTGCCAGCAGAGCCCAGGGGGCCGGCACTGAAGCTTTCTTT
.	.	TRBV7-3	TRBJ2-5	CASSSGGEETQYF	TGTGCCAGCAGCTCTGGAGGGGAAGAGACCCAGTACTTC
TRBD2	.	TRBV7-9	TRBJ2-1	CASRVAGSRYGFF	TGTGCCAGCAGAGTAGCGGGATCTCGGTATGGGTTCTTC
TRBD2	.	TRBV5-6	TRBJ2-5	CASSGELGLAGKETQYF	TGTGCCAGCAGCGGGGAGTTAGGACTAGCGGGGAAAGAGACCCAGTACTTC
.	few	TRBV19	TRBJ1-2	CASSILRRGGGLNYGYTF	TGTGCCAGTAGTATCCTCCGACGTGGGGGGGGACTTAACTATGGCTACACCTTC
.	once	TRBV6-5	TRBJ2-3	CASSIRGLGTDTQYF	TGTGCCAGCAGTATCAGGGGCTTGGGAACAGATACGCAGTATTTT
.	.	TRBV5-1	TRBJ2-7	CASSTTGYEQYF	TGCGCCAGCAGTACAACAGGGTACGAGCAGTACTTC
.	.	TRBV11-2	TRBJ1-1	CASSYDRSEAFF	TGTGCCAGCAGCTACGACAGATCAGAAGCTTTCTTT
TRBD1	.	TRBV30	TRBJ1-4	CAWSAGTGDEKLFF	TGTGCCTGGAGTGCCGGGACAGGGGATGAAAAACTGTTTTTT
TRBD2	.	TRBV9	TRBJ2-1	CASSPSGRGYNEQFF	TGTGCCAGCAGCCCATCCGGGCGGGGGTACAATGAGCAGTTCTTC
TRBD2	.	TRBV18	TRBJ2-2	CASSPPAGGPSNTGELFF	TGTGCCAGCTCACCACCGGCGGGAGGGCCCTCGAATACCGGGGAGCTGTTTTTT
TRBD1	.	TRBV6-6	TRBJ2-2	CAIAIPGQGSAGELFF	TGTGCCATAGCGATCCCGGGACAGGGCTCCGCCGGGGAGCTGTTTTTT
.	.	TRBV14	TRBJ1-2	CASSLLVSRVGHDYGYTF	TGTGCCAGCAGCCTGCTCGTGTCCCGAGTGGGACACGACTATGGCTACACCTTC
.	.	TRBV5-6	TRBJ1-6	CASSIIGRRGRSPLHF	TGTGCCAGCAGCATAATCGGCAGGAGGGGACGTTCACCCCTCCACTTT
TRBD1	.	TRBV5-1	TRBJ2-7	CASWGPGQGNEQYF	TGCGCCAGTTGGGGGCCGGGACAGGGGAACGAGCAGTACTTC
TRBD1	.	TRBV27	TRBJ1-4	CASSPLTGTGGEKLFF	TGTGCCAGCAGTCCCCTTACCGGGACAGGGGGCGAAAAACTGTTTTTT
.	.	TRBV10-3	TRBJ1-2	CAISRQAFPSDYYGYTF	TGTGCCATCAGTAGACAGGCCTTCCCCTCAGATTACTATGGCTACACCTTC
.	.	TRBV25-1	TRBJ1-5	CASSEGLAQPQHF	TGTGCCAGCAGTGAAGGCCTAGCTCAGCCCCAGCATTTT
.	.	TRBV9	TRBJ1-2	CASSVDGSGGYTF	TGTGCCAGCAGCGTAGACGGTTCCGGTGGCTACACCTTC
TRBD1	once	TRBV19	TRBJ2-7	CASSIRGRGPYEQYF	TGTGCCAGTAGTATTAGGGGGCGCGGTCCCTACGAGCAGTACTTC
TRBD1	.	TRBV7-2	TRBJ1-5	CASSLVGQGGQPQHF	TGTGCCAGCAGCTTAGTGGGACAGGGGGGTCAGCCCCAGCATTTT
.	.	TRBV7-2	TRBJ1-4	CASSLVFGSGEKLFF	TGTGCCAGCAGCTTAGTATTCGGGTCGGGTGAAAAACTGTTTTTT
TRBD1	.	TRBV5-8	TRBJ1-1	CASSPDRENTEAFF	TGTGCCAGCAGCCCGGACAGGGAGAACACTGAAGCTTTCTTT
.	.	TRBV19	TRBJ2-7	CASSIARQNTYEQYF	TGTGCCAGTAGTATAGCCCGACAGAATACCTACGAGCAGTACTTC
.	.	TRBV7-9	TRBJ2-5	CASSSQETQYF	TGTGCCAGCAGCTCTCAAGAGACCCAGTACTTC
.	.	TRBV5-1	TRBJ1-1	CASSPLRSGDTEAFF	TGCGCCAGCAGCCCCCTCCGATCAGGGGACACTGAAGCTTTCTTT
TRBD1	once	TRBV10-3	TRBJ1-4	CAISDLTGANEKLFF	TGTGCCATCAGTGATCTGACAGGGGCGAATGAAAAACTGTTTTTT
.	.	TRBV27	TRBJ2-7	CASSSTGSYEQYF	TGTGCCAGCAGTTCAACAGGCTCCTACGAGCAGTACTTC
.	.	TRBV30	TRBJ1-4	CAWRGGGTNEKLFF	TGTGCCTGGCGGGGCGGGGGGACTAATGAAAAACTGTTTTTT
TRBD1	.	TRBV6-4	TRBJ1-2	CASSPGTGGIGGYTF	TGTGCCAGCAGCCCCGGGACAGGGGGCATAGGAGGCTACACCTTC
.	.	TRBV19	TRBJ1-2	CASSSRDLGYTF	TGTGCCAGTAGCTCCAGGGATCTGGGCTACACCTTC
.	.	TRBV27	TRBJ2-7	CASSEFGGAFDEQYF	TGTGCCAGCAGTGAGTTTGGGGGGGCCTTCGACGAGCAGTACTTC
TRBD1	.	TRBV14	TRBJ1-2	CASSRLVNRGPNYGYTF	TGTGCCAGCAGCCGCCTCGTTAACAGGGGTCCGAACTATGGCTACACCTTC
TRBD1	.	TRBV4-1	TRBJ2-7	CASSQDGPGGMNEQYF	TGCGCCAGCAGCCAAGACGGGCCAGGGGGCATGAACGAGCAGTACTTC
.	.	TRBV5-5	TRBJ1-2	CASSATGTSYGYTF	TGTGCCAGCAGCGCGACAGGAACTTCCTATGGCTACACCTTC
TRBD1	.	TRBV9	TRBJ2-3	CASSGGGTGVSDTQYF	TGTGCCAGCAGCGGGGGGGGGACAGGGGTTTCAGATACGCAGTATTTT
TRBD1	.	TRBV5-1	TRBJ2-7	CASGSGQGYEQYF	TGCGCCAGCGGTTCGGGACAGGGCTACGAGCAGTACTTC
.	.	TRBV5-8	TRBJ2-1	CASSLQGESYNEQFF	TGTGCCAGCAGCCTACAGGGCGAAAGTTACAATGAGCAGTTCTTC